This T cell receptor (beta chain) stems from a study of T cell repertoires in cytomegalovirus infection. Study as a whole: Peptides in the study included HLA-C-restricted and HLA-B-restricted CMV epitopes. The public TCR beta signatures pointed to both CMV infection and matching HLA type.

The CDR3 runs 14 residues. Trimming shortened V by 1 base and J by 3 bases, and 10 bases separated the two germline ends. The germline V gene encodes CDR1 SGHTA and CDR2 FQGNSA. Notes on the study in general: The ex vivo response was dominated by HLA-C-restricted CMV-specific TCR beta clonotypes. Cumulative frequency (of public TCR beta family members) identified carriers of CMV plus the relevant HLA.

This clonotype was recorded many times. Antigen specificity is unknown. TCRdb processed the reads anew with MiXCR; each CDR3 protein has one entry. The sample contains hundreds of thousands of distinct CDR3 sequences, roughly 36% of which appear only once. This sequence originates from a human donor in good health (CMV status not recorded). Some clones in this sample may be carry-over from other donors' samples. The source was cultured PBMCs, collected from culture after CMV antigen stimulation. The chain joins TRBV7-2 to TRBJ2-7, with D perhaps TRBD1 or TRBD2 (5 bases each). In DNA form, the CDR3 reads TGTGCCAGCAGCTTAGGAGGGGTCCACTACGAGCAGTACTTC. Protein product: CASSLGGVHYEQYF.